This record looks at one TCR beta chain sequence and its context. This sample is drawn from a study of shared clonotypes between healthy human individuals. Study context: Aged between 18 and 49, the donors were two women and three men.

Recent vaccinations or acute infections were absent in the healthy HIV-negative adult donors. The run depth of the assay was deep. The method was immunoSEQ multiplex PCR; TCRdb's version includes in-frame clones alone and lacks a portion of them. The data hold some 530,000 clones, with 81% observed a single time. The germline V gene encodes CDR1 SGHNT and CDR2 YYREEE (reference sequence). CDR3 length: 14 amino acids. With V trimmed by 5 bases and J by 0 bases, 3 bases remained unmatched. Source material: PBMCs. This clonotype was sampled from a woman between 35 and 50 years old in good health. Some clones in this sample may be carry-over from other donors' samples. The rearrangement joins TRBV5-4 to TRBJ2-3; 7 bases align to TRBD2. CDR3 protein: CASRPSGSTDTQYF. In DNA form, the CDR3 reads TGTGCCAGCAGGCCTAGCGGTAGCACAGATACGCAGTATTTT.